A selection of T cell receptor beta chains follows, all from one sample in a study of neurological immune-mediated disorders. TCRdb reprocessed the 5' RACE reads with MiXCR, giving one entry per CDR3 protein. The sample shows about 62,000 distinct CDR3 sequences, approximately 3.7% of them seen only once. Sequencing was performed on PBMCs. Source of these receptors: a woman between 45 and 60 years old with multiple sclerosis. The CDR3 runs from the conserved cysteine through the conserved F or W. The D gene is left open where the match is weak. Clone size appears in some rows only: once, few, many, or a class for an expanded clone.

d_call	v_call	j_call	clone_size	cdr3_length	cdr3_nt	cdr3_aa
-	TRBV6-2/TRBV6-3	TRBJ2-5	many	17	TGTGCCAGCAGTTACCTTCCGGGGCTGGGGACGGGAGAGACCCAGTACTTC	CASSYLPGLGTGETQYF
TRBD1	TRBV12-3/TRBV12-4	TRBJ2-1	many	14	TGTGCCAGCAGCTCAGGACAGGGGGCGAATGAGCAGTTCTTC	CASSSGQGANEQFF
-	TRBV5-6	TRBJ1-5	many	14	TGTGCCAGCAGCTTGTTGGATAGCAATCAGCCCCAGCATTTT	CASSLLDSNQPQHF
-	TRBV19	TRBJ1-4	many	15	TGTGCCAGTACCTCGGCAGGGCTTCCTAATGAAAAACTGTTTTTT	CASTSAGLPNEKLFF
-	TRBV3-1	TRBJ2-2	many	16	TGTGCCAGCAGCCTCCGACGAACGTTGGCGGCCGGGGAGCTGTTTTTT	CASSLRRTLAAGELFF
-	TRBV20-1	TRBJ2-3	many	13	TGCAGTGCTAGTGTTACGAGCGGAGATACGCAGTATTTT	CSASVTSGDTQYF
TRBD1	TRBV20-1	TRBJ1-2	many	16	TGCAGTGTTAACCTCTCGAAAAAAGGGGGCTCAGGTGGCTACACCTTC	CSVNLSKKGGSGGYTF
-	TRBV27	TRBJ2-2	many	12	TGTGCCAGCAGACATGGGGCCGGGGAGCTGTTTTTT	CASRHGAGELFF
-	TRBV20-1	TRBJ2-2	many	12	TGCAGTGTGCTTTTGAACACCGGGGAGCTGTTTTTT	CSVLLNTGELFF
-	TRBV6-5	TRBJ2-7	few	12	TGTGCCAGCAGTGGGGGGACCTACGAGCAGTACTTC	CASSGGTYEQYF
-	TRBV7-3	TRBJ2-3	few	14	TGTGCCAGCAGCTTAAACGGGGGCATAGATACGCAGTATTTT	CASSLNGGIDTQYF
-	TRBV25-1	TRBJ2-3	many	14	TGTGCCAGCAGTGCAGGGCGGGGCACAGATACGCAGTATTTT	CASSAGRGTDTQYF
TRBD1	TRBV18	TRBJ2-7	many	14	TGTGCCAGCTCACCCGGGGACAGGGGCTACGAGCAGTACTTC	CASSPGDRGYEQYF
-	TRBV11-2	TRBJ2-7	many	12	TGTGCCAGCAGCCCGGGACCAGCTCAGCAGTACTTC	CASSPGPAQQYF
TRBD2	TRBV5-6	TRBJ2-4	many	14	TGTGCCAGCAGCCGAACTAGCGGGAGTTACATTCAGTACTTC	CASSRTSGSYIQYF
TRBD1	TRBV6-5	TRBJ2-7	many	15	TGTGCCAGCAGTTTCAGAGACAGGGGGAGCTACGAGCAGTACTTC	CASSFRDRGSYEQYF
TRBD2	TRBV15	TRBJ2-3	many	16	TGTGCCACCAGCAGGGAGGCCGGGAGGGCCTCAGATACGCAGTATTTT	CATSREAGRASDTQYF
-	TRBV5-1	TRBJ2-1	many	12	TGCGCCAGCAGCCCGACGGGAGTGTTCCAGTTCTTC	CASSPTGVFQFF
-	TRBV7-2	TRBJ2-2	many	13	TGTGCCAGCAGCGCCAGGGGTATCGGGGAGCTGTTTTTT	CASSARGIGELFF
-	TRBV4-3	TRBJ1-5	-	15	TGCGCCAGCAGCCAAGATCGACAGGCCCATCAGCCCCAGCATTTT	CASSQDRQAHQPQHF
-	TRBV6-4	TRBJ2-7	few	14	TGTGCCAGCACCCGTCGGCGTTGGCTGGACGAGCAGTACTTC	CASTRRRWLDEQYF